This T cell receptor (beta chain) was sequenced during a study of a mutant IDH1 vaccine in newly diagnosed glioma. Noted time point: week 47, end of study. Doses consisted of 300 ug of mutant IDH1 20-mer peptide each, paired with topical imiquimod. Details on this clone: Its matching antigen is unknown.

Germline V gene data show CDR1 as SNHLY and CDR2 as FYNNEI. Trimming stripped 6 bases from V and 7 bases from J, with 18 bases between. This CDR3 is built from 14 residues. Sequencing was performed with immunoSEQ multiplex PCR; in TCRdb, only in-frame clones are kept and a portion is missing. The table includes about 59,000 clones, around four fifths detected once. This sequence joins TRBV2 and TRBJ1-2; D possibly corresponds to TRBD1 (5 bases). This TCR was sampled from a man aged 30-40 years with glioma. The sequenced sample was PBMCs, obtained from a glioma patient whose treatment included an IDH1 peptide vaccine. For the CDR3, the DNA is TGTGCCAGCAGGGGGAGCGGCCAGGGTCGTGGCTACACCTTC. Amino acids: CASRGSGQGRGYTF.